This T cell receptor beta chain was found in a study of OX40 agonist ivuxolimab in advanced cancers. The wider study: Of the participants, approximately 38% had some prior anti-PD-1, anti-PD-L1 or anti-CTLA-4 therapy, which was allowed.

Study-wide results and limits: Average numbers of expanded clones were greater in CD8+ T cells than in CD4+. Low normalized clonal expansion also occurred in some nonresponding patients.

In this sample, this clone turned up once. Its antigen is currently unknown. V lost 5 bases to trimming and J lost 3 bases; unmatched junction nucleotides: 7. CDR3 size: 15 residues. CDR1 and CDR2 from the germline V gene are SEHNR and FQNEAQ (reference sequence). Assay used: immunoSEQ multiplex PCR; TCRdb lists only in-frame clones, some missing. The table has tens of thousands of clones, approximately 85% seen once; the top ten hold 0.2% to 0.25%. This clonotype was obtained from an adult with an advanced solid tumor such as melanoma, head and neck, liver or kidney cancer. The V and J genes are TRBV7-9 and TRBJ1-1, with TRBD1 matching 9 bases. The sequencing here drew on CD4+ or CD8+ T cells sorted from blood, taken in a trial of the OX40 agonist ivuxolimab. The CDR3 protein is CASSPGQGRDTEAFF. The CDR3 DNA follows: TGTGCCAGCAGCCCCGGACAGGGGCGGGACACTGAAGCTTTCTTT.